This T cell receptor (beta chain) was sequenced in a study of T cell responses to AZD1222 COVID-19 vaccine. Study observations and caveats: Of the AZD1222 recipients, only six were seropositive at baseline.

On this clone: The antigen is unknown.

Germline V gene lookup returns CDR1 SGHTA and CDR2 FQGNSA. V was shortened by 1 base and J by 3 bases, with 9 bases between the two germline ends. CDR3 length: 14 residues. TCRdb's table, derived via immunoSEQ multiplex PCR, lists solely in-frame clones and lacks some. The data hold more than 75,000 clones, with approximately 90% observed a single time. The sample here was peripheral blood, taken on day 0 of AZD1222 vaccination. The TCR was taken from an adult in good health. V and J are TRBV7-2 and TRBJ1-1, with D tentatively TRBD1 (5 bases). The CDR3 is CASSLEGGDTEAFF. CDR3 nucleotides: TGTGCCAGCAGCTTAGAGGGAGGGGACACTGAAGCTTTCTTT.